These 3 T cell receptor beta chains were sequenced from one sample in a study of blood T cell repertoires in COVID-19. Method: immunoSEQ multiplex PCR; TCRdb's copy keeps in-frame clones and lacks some. This sample has almost 250,000 clones; roughly 86% occur once, and the top ten carry roughly 1.6%. The sample consisted of peripheral blood. Receptor source: a woman aged 55-69 years who had recovered from COVID-19.

The chain employs TRBV19 and TRBJ1-1, with a possible D match to TRBD1 (5 bases). This CDR3 region has 12 residues. The V end was cut by 6 bases, the J end by 5 bases, with 10 bases between. From germline, CDR1 is LNHDA and CDR2 SQIVND (reference sequence). CDR3: CASRVGGTEAFF. Here the CDR3 DNA reads TGTGCCAGTAGAGTCGGGGGGACTGAAGCTTTCTTT.

The rearrangement uses TRBV14 and TRBJ1-1; D ambiguous. CDR1 SGHDN and CDR2 FVKESK come from the germline V gene. CDR3 size: 15 residues. The V and J ends lost 7 bases and 4 bases respectively, with 19 bases between them. This chain's CDR3 is CASTLYYSDGTEAFF. CDR3 sequence (DNA): TGTGCCAGCACCCTATACTATTCCGACGGCACTGAAGCTTTCTTT.

The chain combines TRBV11-1 with TRBJ2-1, with D tentatively TRBD2 (5 bases). The germline CDR1 and CDR2 sequences are SGHAT and FQDESV (reference sequence). This CDR3 spans 14 amino acids. V shed 3 bases and J shed 6 bases, with 12 bases lying between them. DNA for the CDR3: TGTGCCAGCAGCTTGATCTCCGGGGTCAATGAGCAGTTCTTC. It codes for CASSLISGVNEQFF.